The 15 T cell receptor beta chains below come from one sample, sequenced in a study of blood T cell repertoires in COVID-19. Profiled with immunoSEQ multiplex PCR; TCRdb holds only in-frame clones, not every one. The table includes about 150,000 clones, around four fifths detected once. Sequenced material: PBMCs or T cells enriched from blood (not recorded which). These receptors were taken from a man aged 65 to 85 who had been exposed to COVID-19.

This chain uses TRBV5-4 with TRBJ2-5; D is perhaps TRBD1 (6 bases). The CDR3 spans 14 residues. From germline, CDR1 is SGHNT and CDR2 YYREEE (reference sequence). The V and J ends lost 4 bases and 4 bases respectively, with 14 bases between them. For the CDR3, the DNA is TGTGCCAGCAGCCCGGACAGCCAGGGAGAGACCCAGTACTTC. Amino acids: CASSPDSQGETQYF.

The CDR3, as DNA: TGTGCCAGCCAACTGGACGGCCAGGGCTACGAGCAGTACTTC. This encodes CASQLDGQGYEQYF. The rearrangement uses TRBV19 and TRBJ2-7; D is possibly TRBD1 (5 bases). CDR3 length: 14 residues. Trimming pared 9 bases from V and 3 bases from J, leaving 18 bases between. Germline CDR1 is LNHDA and CDR2 is SQIVND (reference sequence).

This chain connects TRBV28 to TRBJ1-1, with 9 bases aligning to TRBD1. V gave up 5 bases and J gave up 0 bases; unmatched junction bases: 7. CDR3 length: 16 residues. Looked up from germline, CDR1 is MDHEN and CDR2 is SYDVKM. The CDR3 DNA follows: TGTGCCAGCAGTCGATTTGGGACAGGGTTGAACACTGAAGCTTTCTTT. Protein: CASSRFGTGLNTEAFF. Variable domain in full (rest from reference TRBV28 and TRBJ1-1): DVKVTQSSRYLVKRTGEKVFLECVQDMDHENMFWYRQDPGLGLRLIYFSYDVKMKEKGDIPEGYSVSREKKERFSLILESASTNQTSMYLCASSRFGTGLNTEAFFGQGTRLTVV.

This chain joins TRBV5-8 and TRBJ2-3; D unresolved. V was trimmed by 2 bases and J by 2 bases, leaving 9 bases between them. This CDR3 region has 14 residues. CDR1 SGHTS and CDR2 YDEGEE come from the germline V gene. In DNA, the CDR3 is TGTGCCAGCAGCTTAACCAGACTCACAGATACGCAGTATTTT. This encodes CASSLTRLTDTQYF. Complete variable domain (other parts from reference TRBV5-8 and TRBJ2-3): EAGVTQSPTHLIKTRGQQATLRCSPISGHTSVYWYQQALGLGLQFLLWYDEGEERNRGNFPPRFSGRQFPNYSSELNVNALELEDSALYLCASSLTRLTDTQYFGPGTRLTVL.

This clone has only one observation. V gene TRBV2 combines with J gene TRBJ2-5; D may be TRBD1 (7 bases). Looked up from germline, CDR1 is SNHLY and CDR2 is FYNNEI. The CDR3 loop spans 11 amino acids. Trimming shortened V by 8 bases and J by 7 bases, and 11 bases separated the two germline ends. The CDR3: CASEQGGTQYF. The CDR3 DNA reads TGTGCCAGCGAGCAGGGGGGGACCCAGTACTTC.

This clone appeared once. V is TRBV29-1 and J is TRBJ2-5; possible D gene TRBD2, 7 bases. The V and J ends lost 4 bases and 1 base respectively, with 10 bases between them. Germline assignment: CDR1 SQVTM and CDR2 ANQGSEA. The CDR3 sequence is 13 residues long. The CDR3 DNA is TGCAGCGTTGGCCGGGGGGCCCAAGAGACCCAGTACTTC. Its protein product is CSVGRGAQETQYF.

The sample holds one count of this clone. The CDR3 sequence is CASSTVYSNQPQHF. For the CDR3, the DNA is TGTGCCAGCAGTACAGTCTATAGCAATCAGCCCCAGCATTTT. The rearrangement joins TRBV28 to TRBJ1-5; D ambiguous. The CDR3 sequence is 14 residues long. Germline V lookup: CDR1 MDHEN, CDR2 SYDVKM. The V end was cut by 5 bases, the J end by 0 bases, with 8 bases between.

This clone has just a few counts. The J gene is TRBJ2-7, the V gene TRBV5-6; D is uncertain. Trimming cost V 2 bases and J 3 bases, with 6 bases left between them. The CDR3 totals 12 residues. Germline CDR1 reads SGHDT; CDR2 reads YYEEEE. The CDR3 nucleotides are TGTGCCAGCAGCTTTTTAAACTACGAGCAGTACTTC. Translating gives CASSFLNYEQYF.

The chain links TRBV25-1 to TRBJ2-7, with D perhaps TRBD2 (6 bases). The germline V gene has CDR1 MGHDK and CDR2 SYGVNS. Between the trimmed V and J ends, which lost 3 bases and 6 bases, there was a span of 12 bases. The CDR3 covers 13 residues. The CDR3 DNA reads TGTGCCAGCAGTGAGGCGGGAACCGGCGAGCAGTACTTC. It translates to CASSEAGTGEQYF.

The V call is TRBV4-1, the J call TRBJ2-7, with TRBD2 identical over 9 bases. Trimming removed 4 bases from V and 1 base from J; junction bases left unmatched: 5. The CDR3 length is 15 residues. Germline V gene data show CDR1 as MGHRA and CDR2 as YSYEKL. The DNA of the CDR3 is TGCGCCAGCAGCCTTAGACTAGCGGCTTCCTACGAGCAGTACTTC. Encoded protein: CASSLRLAASYEQYF.

The chain couples TRBV3-1 (or the pseudogene TRBV3-2) to TRBJ2-5; tentative D call: TRBD1 (5 bases). V lost 5 bases to trimming and J lost 4 bases, with 8 bases between them. This CDR3 is built from 12 residues. Germline CDR1 LGHDT, CDR2 YNNKEL (reference sequence). CDR3 bases: TGTGCCAGCAGCAGGGGTCCAGAGACCCAGTACTTC. Translated: CASSRGPETQYF.

The J gene is TRBJ1-2, the V gene TRBV7-9; D not resolved. Germline CDR1 SEHNR, CDR2 FQNEAQ (reference sequence). V was trimmed by 5 bases and J by 6 bases, leaving 13 bases between them. There are 13 residues in the CDR3. Here the CDR3 reads CASSPGVGHGYTF. The CDR3 DNA sequence: TGTGCCAGCAGCCCCGGGGTAGGCCATGGCTACACCTTC.

This clone was seen a single time. The chain carries TRBV9 and TRBJ2-7, with 7 positions matching TRBD1. The germline V gene encodes CDR1 SGDLS and CDR2 YYNGEE. V lost 2 bases to trimming and J lost 2 bases; unmatched junction nucleotides: 4. CDR3 length: 14 residues. Here the CDR3 DNA reads TGTGCCAGCAGCGTCGGGACAGCGACCTACGAGCAGTACTTC. Residues: CASSVGTATYEQYF.

This clone was seen just once. The chain links TRBV9 to TRBJ2-1, with D unclear. CDR3 size: 11 residues. The germline V gene encodes CDR1 SGDLS and CDR2 YYNGEE. V lost 0 bases to trimming and J lost 8 bases, with 3 bases between them. The CDR3 sequence is CASSVDYEQFF. The CDR3 bases are TGTGCCAGCAGCGTAGACTATGAGCAGTTCTTC. Full variable domain (remainder filled in from reference TRBV9 and TRBJ2-1): DSGVTQTPKHLITATGQRVTLRCSPRSGDLSVYWYQQSLDQGLQFLIQYYNGEERAKGNILERFSAQQFPDLHSELNLSSLELGDSALYFCASSVDYEQFFGPGTRLTVL.

The rearrangement links TRBV3-1 (or the pseudogene TRBV3-2) to TRBJ2-3, with D maybe TRBD2 (6 bases). The CDR3 totals 17 residues. The V gene lost 3 bases and the J gene lost 2 bases, with 18 bases spanning the gap. Per germline, CDR1 LGHDT and CDR2 YNNKEL (reference sequence). CDR3: CASSQNPTGLYTDTQYF. CDR3 in DNA: TGTGCCAGCAGCCAGAACCCAACGGGACTTTACACAGATACGCAGTATTTT.